This T cell receptor beta chain was captured in a study of beta chain features in type 1 diabetes. General study points: Among patients with Type 1 diabetes, TCRB CDR3s were moderately but significantly shorter in every one of the four CD4+ subsets.

Only a few counts were recorded for this clone. Its matching antigen is unknown. Losses at the gene ends were 5 bases for V and 8 bases for J; bases not matched to a gene: 14. This CDR3 region has 15 residues. The V gene's germline CDR1 is SNHLY and CDR2 FYNNEI. Sequencing targeted expressed TCRB transcripts, as all isolated RNA had been reverse transcribed. Here immunoSEQ multiplex PCR was the method, and the copy in TCRdb shows in-frame clones only, minus some. Of around 690,000 clones in the sample, 9.5% to 15% were seen once. What was sequenced was naive CD4+ T cells from blood. This rearrangement joins TRBV2 to TRBJ1-2, with 7 bases that match TRBD1. The TCR sequence derives from a man aged 30 to 39 with type 1 diabetes. CDR3 in amino acids: CASSKEDRPSGGYTF. Here the CDR3 DNA reads TGTGCCAGCAGTAAGGAGGACAGGCCCTCAGGGGGCTACACCTTC.